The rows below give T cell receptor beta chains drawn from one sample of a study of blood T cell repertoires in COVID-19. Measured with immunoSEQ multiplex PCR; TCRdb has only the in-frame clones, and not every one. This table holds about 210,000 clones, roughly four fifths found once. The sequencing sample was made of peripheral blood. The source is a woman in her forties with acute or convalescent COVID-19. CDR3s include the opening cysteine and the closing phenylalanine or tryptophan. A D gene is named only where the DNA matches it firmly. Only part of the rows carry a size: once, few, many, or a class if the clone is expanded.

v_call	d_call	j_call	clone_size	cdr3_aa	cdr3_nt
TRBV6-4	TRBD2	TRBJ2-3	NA	CASSAARGGRTDTQYF	TGTGCCAGCAGTGCCGCGCGGGGGGGGAGGACAGATACGCAGTATTTT
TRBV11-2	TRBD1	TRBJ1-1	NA	CASNRGNTEAFF	TGTGCCAGCAACAGGGGGAACACTGAAGCTTTCTTT
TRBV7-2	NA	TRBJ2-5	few	CASSLGTFQETQYF	TGTGCCAGCAGCCTTGGCACCTTCCAAGAGACCCAGTACTTC
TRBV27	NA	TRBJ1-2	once	CASSAIAATRAYGYTF	TGTGCCAGCAGTGCTATCGCCGCGACACGAGCCTATGGCTACACCTTC
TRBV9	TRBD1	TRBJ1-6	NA	CASSQRDSGTYNSPLHF	TGTGCCAGCAGCCAGAGGGACAGTGGTACCTATAATTCACCCCTCCACTTT
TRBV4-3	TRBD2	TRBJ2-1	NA	CASSQDRYSGSSEQFF	TGCGCCAGCAGCCAAGATCGTTATAGCGGGAGTAGCGAGCAGTTCTTC
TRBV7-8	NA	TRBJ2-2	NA	CASSLVAGDNTGELFF	TGTGCCAGCAGCTTAGTGGCAGGGGATAACACCGGGGAGCTGTTTTTT
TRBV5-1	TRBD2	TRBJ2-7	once	CASSLKTSGSYEQYF	TGCGCCAGCAGCTTGAAGACTAGCGGATCCTACGAGCAGTACTTC
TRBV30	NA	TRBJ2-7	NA	CAWSPEYPEQYF	TGTGCCTGGAGCCCGGAGTATCCCGAGCAGTACTTC
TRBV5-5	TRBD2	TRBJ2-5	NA	CASSAGAGGPRETQYF	TGTGCCAGCAGCGCTGGAGCGGGAGGGCCTCGGGAGACCCAGTACTTC
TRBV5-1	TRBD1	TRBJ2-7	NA	CATWTGGNYEQYF	TGCGCCACCTGGACAGGGGGAAACTACGAGCAGTACTTC
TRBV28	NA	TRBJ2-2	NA	CASIRTINTGELFF	TGTGCCAGCATCCGGACAATAAACACCGGGGAGCTGTTTTTT
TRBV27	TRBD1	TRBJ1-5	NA	CASSWTGNQPQHF	TGTGCCAGCAGCTGGACAGGTAATCAGCCCCAGCATTTT
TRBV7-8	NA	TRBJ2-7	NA	CASSLSRGVSDEQYF	TGTGCCAGCAGCTTAAGCAGGGGCGTCAGCGACGAGCAGTACTTC
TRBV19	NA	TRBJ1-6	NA	CASSPRVDGASPLHF	TGTGCCAGTAGCCCAAGGGTGGATGGGGCTTCACCCCTCCACTTT
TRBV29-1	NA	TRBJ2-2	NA	CSVGAVGELFF	TGCAGCGTTGGGGCTGTGGGGGAGCTGTTTTTT
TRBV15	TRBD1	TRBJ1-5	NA	CATSRPGQGAGNQPQHF	TGTGCCACCAGCAGACCGGGACAGGGGGCGGGCAATCAGCCCCAGCATTTT
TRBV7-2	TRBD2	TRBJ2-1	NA	CASSFAGGLAVSELF	TGTGCCAGCAGCTTCGCGGGGGGACTAGCGGTTAGCGAGCTCTTC
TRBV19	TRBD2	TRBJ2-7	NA	CASSATSGRAYEQYF	TGTGCCAGTAGTGCTACTAGCGGGAGGGCCTACGAGCAGTACTTC
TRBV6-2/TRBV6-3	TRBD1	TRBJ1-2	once	CASSYPGQGETGYTF	TGTGCCAGCAGTTACCCGGGACAGGGGGAAACTGGCTACACCTTC
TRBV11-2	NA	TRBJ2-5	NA	CASSYSGETQYF	TGTGCCAGCAGCTACTCCGGGGAGACCCAGTACTTC
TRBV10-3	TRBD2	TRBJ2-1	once	CAISGGLADDNEQFF	TGTGCCATCAGTGGGGGACTAGCGGACGACAATGAGCAGTTCTTC
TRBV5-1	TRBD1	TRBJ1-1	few	CASSLQPGQVNTEAFF	TGCGCCAGCAGCTTACAACCGGGACAGGTGAACACTGAAGCTTTCTTT
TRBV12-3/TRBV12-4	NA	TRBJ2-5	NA	CASSFSGLWCDF	TGTGCCAGCAGTTTTTCTGGTCTCTGGTGCGACTTC
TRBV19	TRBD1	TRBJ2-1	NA	CASSIQGQGYNEQFF	TGTGCCAGTAGTATCCAGGGACAGGGCTACAATGAGCAGTTCTTC
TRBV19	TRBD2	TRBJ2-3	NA	CASSIGHLAGVADTQYF	TGTGCCAGTAGTATAGGCCACCTAGCGGGGGTAGCAGATACGCAGTATTTT
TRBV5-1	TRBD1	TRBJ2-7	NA	CASSKAGQGVSYEQYF	TGCGCCAGCTCAAAGGCGGGCCAGGGGGTGTCCTACGAGCAGTACTTC
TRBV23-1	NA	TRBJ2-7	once	CASSHREQYF	TGCGCCAGCAGTCATCGCGAGCAGTACTTC
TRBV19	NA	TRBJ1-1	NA	CASSILRASGKTEAFF	TGTGCCAGTAGTATCCTTAGGGCGTCGGGGAAGACTGAAGCTTTCTTT
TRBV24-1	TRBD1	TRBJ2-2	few	CATSDLGTGLDGELFF	TGTGCCACCAGTGATTTGGGGACAGGGTTGGACGGGGAGCTGTTTTTT
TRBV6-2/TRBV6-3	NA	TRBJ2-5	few	CASSSRETQYF	TGTGCCAGCAGTTCCCGGGAGACCCAGTACTTC
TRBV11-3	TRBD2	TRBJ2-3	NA	CASSAVGGREDTQYF	TGTGCCAGCAGCGCAGTGGGCGGGAGGGAGGATACGCAGTATTTT
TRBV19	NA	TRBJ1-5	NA	CASSRAGGNQPQHF	TGTGCCAGTAGTAGGGCAGGGGGCAATCAGCCCCAGCATTTT
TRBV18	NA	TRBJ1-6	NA	CASSPASGNSPLHF	TGTGCCAGCTCACCCGCCTCAGGGAACTCACCCCTCCACTTT
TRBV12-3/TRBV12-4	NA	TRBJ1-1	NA	CASSLGAGAEAFF	TGTGCCAGCAGTTTAGGCGCAGGGGCTGAAGCTTTCTTT
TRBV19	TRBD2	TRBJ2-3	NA	CASSIRTSGVTDTQYF	TGTGCCAGTAGTATCCGGACTAGCGGGGTGACAGATACGCAGTATTTT
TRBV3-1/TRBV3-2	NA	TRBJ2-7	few	CASSQDSRGLPVEQYF	TGTGCCAGCAGCCAAGACTCGCGGGGCCTGCCGGTCGAGCAGTACTTC
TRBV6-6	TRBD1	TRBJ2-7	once	CASSMGQSSQYF	TGTGCCAGCAGTATGGGACAGTCGTCGCAGTACTTC
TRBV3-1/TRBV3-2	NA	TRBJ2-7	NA	CASSRGSYEQYF	TGTGCCAGCAGCCGAGGTTCCTACGAGCAGTACTTC
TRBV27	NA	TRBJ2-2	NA	CASRLRGTGELFF	TGTGCCAGCAGACTCAGGGGAACCGGGGAGCTGTTTTTT
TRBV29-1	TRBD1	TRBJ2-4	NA	CSVEGQGGNIQYF	TGCAGCGTTGAGGGACAGGGGGGAAACATTCAGTACTTC
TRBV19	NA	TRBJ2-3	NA	CASSYIQDTQYF	TGTGCCAGTAGTTACATACAAGATACGCAGTATTTT
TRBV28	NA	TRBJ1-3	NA	CASSLRQGTAGNTIYF	TGTGCCAGCAGTTTAAGGCAGGGGACGGCTGGAAACACCATATATTTT
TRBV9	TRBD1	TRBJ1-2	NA	CASSETPDRGYGYTF	TGTGCCAGCAGCGAGACCCCGGACAGGGGGTATGGCTACACCTTC
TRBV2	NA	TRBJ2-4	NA	CAKKTEAKNIQYF	TGTGCCAAGAAGACAGAAGCCAAAAACATTCAGTACTTC
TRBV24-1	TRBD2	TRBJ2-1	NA	CATSGLAGGGVNEQFF	TGTGCCACCAGTGGTCTAGCGGGAGGGGGTGTCAATGAGCAGTTCTTC
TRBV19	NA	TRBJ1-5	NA	CASSIGNSFNQPQHF	TGTGCCAGTAGTATAGGGAACAGTTTCAATCAGCCCCAGCATTTT
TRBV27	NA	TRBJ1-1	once	CASSRGGWNTEAFF	TGTGCCAGCAGTAGGGGGGGGTGGAACACTGAAGCTTTCTTT
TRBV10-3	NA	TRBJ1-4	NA	CAISVSRGDEKLFF	TGTGCCATCAGTGTAAGCCGCGGGGATGAAAAACTGTTTTTT
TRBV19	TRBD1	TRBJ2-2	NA	CAITDRPNTGELFF	TGTGCCATTACGGACAGGCCTAACACCGGGGAGCTGTTTTTT
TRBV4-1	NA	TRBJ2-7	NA	CASSQVSGEIYEQYF	TGCGCCAGCAGCCAAGTATCAGGGGAGATCTACGAGCAGTACTTC
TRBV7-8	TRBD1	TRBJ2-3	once	CASSPRQGPDTQYF	TGTGCCAGCAGCCCGAGACAGGGTCCAGATACGCAGTATTTT
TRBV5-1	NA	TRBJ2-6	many	CASSWGPSSGANVLTF	TGCGCCAGCAGCTGGGGGCCCTCTTCTGGGGCCAACGTCCTGACTTTC
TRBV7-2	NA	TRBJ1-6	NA	CASSLDSSSYNSPLHF	TGTGCCAGCAGCTTAGACTCGAGCTCCTATAATTCACCCCTCCACTTT
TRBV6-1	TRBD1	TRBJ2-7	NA	CASSATDRGRSYEQYF	TGTGCCAGCAGTGCCACAGACAGGGGTCGGAGTTACGAGCAGTACTTC
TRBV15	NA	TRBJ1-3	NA	CATSRKQDSSGNTIYF	TGTGCCACCAGCAGAAAACAGGATAGCTCTGGAAACACCATATATTTT
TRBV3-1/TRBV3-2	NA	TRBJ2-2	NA	CASTQRRPNTGELFF	TGTGCCAGCACCCAGCGGCGACCCAACACCGGGGAGCTGTTTTTT
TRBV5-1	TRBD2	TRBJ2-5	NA	CASSRGLAEGETQYF	TGCGCCAGCAGCAGGGGACTAGCGGAAGGAGAGACCCAGTACTTC
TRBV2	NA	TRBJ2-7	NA	CASSDSDLGGEQYF	TGTGCCAGCAGTGACTCCGATCTCGGTGGCGAGCAGTACTTC
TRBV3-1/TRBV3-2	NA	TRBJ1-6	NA	CASSQAQGRDNSPLHF	TGTGCCAGCAGCCAAGCCCAGGGAAGAGATAATTCACCCCTCCACTTT